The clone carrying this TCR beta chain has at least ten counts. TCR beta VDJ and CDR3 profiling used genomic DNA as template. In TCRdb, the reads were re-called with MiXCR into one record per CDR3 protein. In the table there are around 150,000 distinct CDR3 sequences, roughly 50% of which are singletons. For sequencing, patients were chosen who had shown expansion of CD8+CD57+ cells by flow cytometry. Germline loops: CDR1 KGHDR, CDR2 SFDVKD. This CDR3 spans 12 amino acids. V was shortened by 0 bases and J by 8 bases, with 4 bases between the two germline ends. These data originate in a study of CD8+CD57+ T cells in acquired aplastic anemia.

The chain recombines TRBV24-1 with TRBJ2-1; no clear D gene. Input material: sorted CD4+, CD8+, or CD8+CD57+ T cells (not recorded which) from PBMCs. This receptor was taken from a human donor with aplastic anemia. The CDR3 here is CATSDLPHEQFF. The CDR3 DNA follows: TGTGCCACCAGTGATTTGCCCCATGAGCAGTTCTTC.